The clone carrying this T cell receptor beta chain was detected only a few times. What it binds is not known. The source of the sample is a study of T cells after posttransplantation cyclophosphamide. Study-wide results and caveats: Blood and skin or GI T cell repertoires showed limited TRB overlap. Later post-transplant blood repertoires were often dominated by donor CD8+ memory clones. After PTCy, TRB diversity resembled that of CNI/methotrexate controls.

Generated by immunoSEQ multiplex PCR, the TCRdb table keeps only in-frame clones and is missing some. This sample has about 12,000 clones, with about 2.1% found just once. V was clipped by 0 bases and J by 0 bases; unmatched bases: 4. The germline gives CDR1 SGDLS, CDR2 YYNGEE. CDR3 length: 16 residues. Busulfan-fludarabine conditioning, marrow transplant, and cyclophosphamide on days +3 and +4 were administered. The material sequenced was PBMCs, taken after allogeneic stem cell transplant with posttransplant cyclophosphamide. V and J are TRBV9 and TRBJ2-3; TRBD2 agrees at 7 bases. The origin of this receptor is a male patient aged 30 to 40 who received an allogeneic stem cell transplant from a related donor, was CMV-positive, and had no GVHD. Some T cells may be graft donor cells. The CDR3: CASSVVGRGSTDTQYF. CDR3 nucleotides: TGTGCCAGCAGCGTAGTTGGGCGGGGGAGCACAGATACGCAGTATTTT. The full variable domain, with the rest looked up from reference TRBV9 and TRBJ2-3, is DSGVTQTPKHLITATGQRVTLRCSPRSGDLSVYWYQQSLDQGLQFLIQYYNGEERAKGNILERFSAQQFPDLHSELNLSSLELGDSALYFCASSVVGRGSTDTQYFGPGTRLTVL.